This TCR beta chain emerged from a study of T cells in Graves' hyperthyroidism and ophthalmopathy. This clonotype showed up many times. Amplification of TCR beta CDR3 regions used RNA as the template. HTBI primers were the set used in a first-round RT-PCR of the TCR CDR3. Each CDR3 protein gets one entry after TCRdb re-called the multiplex PCR reads with MiXCR. This table has some 400,000 distinct CDR3 sequences, approximately 19% appearing once. The germline V gene encodes CDR1 MNHEY and CDR2 SMNVEV (reference sequence). V was trimmed by 6 bases and J by 0 bases, leaving 8 bases between them. The CDR3 totals 13 residues. Lactation, pregnancy, other autoimmune disease or uncontrolled infection led to exclusion of patients.

The specimen was blood. This rearrangement joins TRBV27 to TRBJ1-1; no reliable D call. This TCR came from a woman between 18 and 30 years old with Graves' hyperthyroidism. This CDR3 reads CASSKKMNTEAFF. CDR3 sequence (DNA): TGTGCCAGCAGCAAGAAGATGAACACTGAAGCTTTCTTT.